This T cell receptor beta chain came from a study of cytomegalovirus exposure and HLA in healthy donors. Study outcomes and limitations: A classifier reportedly called cytomegalovirus status with high sensitivity and specificity. According to an earlier analysis, most TCR beta V segments yielded productive rearrangements about 87% or about 30% of the time.

The CDR3 is 14 amino acids. Trimming removed 3 bases at V and 8 bases at J, with 14 bases between. CDR1 is SGHRS, CDR2 YFSETQ, per germline. This clone was seen a single time. Its target is not known. Vbeta (60) and Jbeta (13) primers were used in the PCR. Only in-frame clones appear in the TCRdb table, and some are missing; sequencing was by immunoSEQ multiplex PCR. The sample shows around 110,000 clones, about 59% of them seen only once. Sequenced material: PBMCs. This chain links TRBV5-1 with TRBJ1-4, with D unresolved. The receptor was isolated from a woman in her thirties or forties in good health and CMV-seropositive. CDR3 sequence reads: CASSSSGFREKLFF. CDR3 bases: TGCGCCAGCAGCTCCAGCGGGTTTCGCGAAAAACTGTTTTTT.